The next 21 T cell receptor beta chains were all read from a single sample in a study of shared clonotypes between healthy human individuals (dated by TCRdb to the early 2020s). Library preparation was by the immunoSEQ multiplex PCR assay. This immuneACCESS table, as held by TCRdb, lists in-frame sequences with V and J called but not all clones. Of the missing ones, under half trace to an unresolved V gene in checked studies; the others have no known cause. In this sample the table shows about 490,000 clones, around three quarters of which occur a single time. The ten largest clones capture approximately 12% of the sample. The sample comprised PBMCs. All receptors come from a woman between 40 and 50 years old in good health. Some clones in this sample may be carry-over from other donors' samples.

The V and J genes are TRBV30 and TRBJ1-4; D is uncertain. There are 12 residues in the CDR3. Between the trimmed V and J ends, which lost 0 bases and 8 bases, there was a span of 7 bases. CDR1 and CDR2 (germline): GTSNPN, SVGIG (reference sequence). CDR3 sequence (DNA): TGTGCCTGGAGTGTACTAGGGGAAAAACTGTTTTTT. It specifies CAWSVLGEKLFF.

The genes are TRBV28 and TRBJ2-2; D is possibly TRBD2 (5 bases). CDR3 size: 15 residues. V was shortened by 6 bases and J by 4 bases, with 15 bases between the two germline ends. CDR1 is MDHEN, CDR2 SYDVKM, per germline. CDR3 residues: CASSGNDKATGELFF. CDR3 DNA sequence: TGTGCCAGCAGCGGGAACGATAAAGCCACCGGGGAGCTGTTTTTT.

The genes are TRBV5-6 and TRBJ2-3, with 8 bases that match TRBD2. The CDR3 sequence is 16 residues long. From germline, CDR1 is SGHDT and CDR2 YYEEEE. Unmatched junction bases numbered 8, after V lost 4 bases and J lost 1 base. CDR3: CASSGSTSGGTDTQYF. The CDR3 DNA reads as TGTGCCAGCAGCGGAAGTACTAGCGGAGGCACAGATACGCAGTATTTT.

A remark on this clone: A much larger clone sits a single nucleotide away, making a read error possible. The chain combines TRBV7-8 with TRBJ1-1; tentative D call: TRBD1 (6 bases). The V end was cut by 4 bases, the J end by 5 bases, with 11 bases between. The CDR3 is 13 residues long. CDR1 and CDR2 (germline): SGHVS, FQNEAQ. The CDR3 DNA sequence: TGTGCCAGCAGCTCCAGGGGAGGTACTGAAGCTTTCTTT. Protein sequence: CASSSRGGTEAFF.

V and J are TRBV5-4 and TRBJ2-7, with 10 bases that match TRBD2. The CDR3 has 15 amino acids. Trimming at V came to 6 bases and at J to 4 bases, leaving 10 bases not matched to a gene. In germline, CDR1 is SGHNT, CDR2 YYREEE (reference sequence). The CDR3 coding sequence is TGTGCCAGCACTCCCACGGGGACTAGCGCATACGAGCAGTACTTC. It specifies CASTPTGTSAYEQYF.

This clone was counted at least ten times. The V and J genes are TRBV4-1 and TRBJ1-2; D not resolved. Trimming cost V 2 bases and J 4 bases, with 14 bases left between them. CDR3 size: 15 residues. Germline loops: CDR1 MGHRA, CDR2 YSYEKL. The chain's CDR3 is CASSQPLGRSYGYTF. CDR3 DNA sequence: TGCGCCAGCAGCCAACCTCTCGGGAGGTCCTATGGCTACACCTTC.

The chain has TRBV10-3 and TRBJ2-2, with D possibly TRBD2 on 5 matching bases. Per germline, CDR1 ENHRY and CDR2 SYGVKD. The CDR3 runs to 14 residues. V was clipped by 7 bases and J by 9 bases, with 18 bases between them. The CDR3: CAITPSMAQRELFF. CDR3 nucleotide sequence: TGTGCCATCACCCCTAGCATGGCACAACGGGAGCTGTTTTTT.

This clone was seen only once. This chain joins TRBV11-2 and TRBJ2-2; D remains unclear. With 1 base removed from V and 5 bases from J, the gap between germline ends came to 8 bases. This CDR3 contains 14 residues. In germline, CDR1 is SGHAT, CDR2 FQNNGV. CDR3 protein: CASSLVAGTGELFF. CDR3 nucleotides: TGTGCCAGCAGCTTAGTCGCTGGGACCGGGGAGCTGTTTTTT.

The rearrangement links TRBV28 to TRBJ2-1; D perhaps matches TRBD2 (5 bases). Germline CDR1 and CDR2: MDHEN and SYDVKM. V gave up 4 bases and J gave up 0 bases, with 13 bases separating them. CDR3 size: 16 residues. The CDR3 bases are TGTGCCAGCAGTTCTGCCGCCCGGGACTCCTACAATGAGCAGTTCTTC. As protein: CASSSAARDSYNEQFF.

This chain links TRBV15 with TRBJ2-3; D may be TRBD2 (6 bases). Trimming stripped 3 bases from V and 4 bases from J, with 14 bases between. The germline gives CDR1 LNHNV, CDR2 YYDKDF (reference sequence). This CDR3 region has 15 residues. For the CDR3, the DNA is TGTGCCACCAGCAGTAACGGGAGAGGCCCAGATACGCAGTATTTT. It codes for CATSSNGRGPDTQYF.

The chain uses TRBV5-1 and TRBJ2-2; D possibly corresponds to TRBD2 (6 bases). Germline assignment: CDR1 SGHRS and CDR2 YFSETQ. The CDR3 is 15 residues long. Deletions cut 2 bases from V and 0 bases from J, with 8 bases between. The CDR3 DNA is TGCGCCAGCAGCTTCGGGACTTCGAACACCGGGGAGCTGTTTTTT. Protein sequence: CASSFGTSNTGELFF.

The chain is built from TRBV15 and TRBJ2-5; 9 bases align to TRBD1. The length of the CDR3 is 16 residues. The germline gives CDR1 LNHNV, CDR2 YYDKDF (reference sequence). Germline trimming cut 3 bases from V and 7 bases from J; bases unmatched to any gene: 12. Here the CDR3 DNA reads TGTGCCACCAGCAGGGGAATCACAGGGGGCGAGGGGACCCAGTACTTC. The encoded protein is CATSRGITGGEGTQYF.

The chain employs TRBV5-8 and TRBJ2-1, with no clear D. CDR3 length: 16 residues. V was cut by 3 bases and J by 6 bases, with 19 bases left in between. Germline CDR1 is SGHTS and CDR2 is YDEGEE. CDR3 in amino acids: CASSSSGTTGRNEQFF. CDR3 bases: TGTGCCAGCAGCTCCTCGGGTACTACCGGACGCAATGAGCAGTTCTTC.

The rearrangement uses TRBV7-3 and TRBJ2-7; possibly TRBD1 or TRBD2 for D (5 bases each). The V gene's germline CDR1 is SGHTA and CDR2 FQGTGA. This CDR3 is 14 amino acids long. The V and J ends lost 3 bases and 5 bases respectively, with 14 bases between them. CDR3 in DNA: TGTGCCAGCAGCTTGACTCCCGGGACCGACGAGCAGTACTTC. It yields the protein CASSLTPGTDEQYF.

The V call is TRBV4-2, the J call TRBJ2-7; D may be TRBD1 (7 bases). Germline V CDR1 and CDR2: LGHNA, YNFKEQ. The CDR3 runs to 15 residues. V was cut by 4 bases and J by 3 bases, with 16 bases left in between. The CDR3 sequence: CASSLQGGTDYEQYF. The CDR3 nucleotides read TGTGCCAGCAGCCTACAGGGCGGGACAGACTACGAGCAGTACTTC.

J is TRBJ1-1 and V is TRBV7-2; no reliable D call. Germline CDR1 and CDR2: SGHTA and FQGNSA. The CDR3 has 14 residues. V lost 2 bases and J lost 0, with 7 bases in between. The CDR3 DNA reads TGTGCCAGCAGCTTATGGGGAATGAACACTGAAGCTTTCTTT. This gives the protein CASSLWGMNTEAFF.

The chain employs TRBV15 and TRBJ1-2, with TRBD1 identical over 8 bases. Looked up from germline, CDR1 is LNHNV and CDR2 is YYDKDF (reference sequence). With V trimmed by 1 base and J by 8 bases, 9 bases remained unmatched. The length of the CDR3 is 15 residues. The CDR3 coding sequence is TGTGCCACCAGCAGAGTGGGCAGGGGGCAAATCGGCTACACCTTC. Its translation: CATSRVGRGQIGYTF.

The chain joins TRBV10-3 to TRBJ1-2; the D gene is possibly TRBD1 (5 bases). This CDR3 comprises 15 residues. CDR1 is ENHRY and CDR2 is SYGVKD in the germline V gene. With 5 bases removed from V and 0 bases from J, the gap between germline ends came to 13 bases. CDR3 in DNA: TGTGCCATCAGTCGACAGATTTTAGCTAACTATGGCTACACCTTC. The encoded protein is CAISRQILANYGYTF.

The chain couples TRBV11-2 to TRBJ2-7; perhaps TRBD2 as D (5 bases). This CDR3 contains 14 residues. The V gene's germline CDR1 is SGHAT and CDR2 FQNNGV. Deletions cut 5 bases from V and 0 bases from J, with 11 bases between. The CDR3 loop is CASSQGLGSYEQYF. For the CDR3, the DNA is TGTGCCAGCAGCCAAGGACTGGGCTCCTACGAGCAGTACTTC.

In DNA, the CDR3 is TGTGCCAGCAGCCAATCGGTATCGCGGGAGATTCTCTACGAGCAGTACTTC. Amino acid sequence: CASSQSVSREILYEQYF. The chain combines TRBV7-2 with TRBJ2-7; 7 bases agree with TRBD2. The germline V gene has CDR1 SGHTA and CDR2 FQGNSA. After removal of 5 bases from V and 3 bases from J, the junction contained 16 bases not matched to a gene. The CDR3 is made up of 17 amino acids.

The chain is built from TRBV28 and TRBJ2-7; TRBD2 aligns across 10 bases. CDR3 length equals 16 residues. The V gene end was trimmed by 2 bases and the J gene end by 2 bases; junction bases not matched to a gene: 6. The germline V gene has CDR1 MDHEN and CDR2 SYDVKM. The CDR3 loop is CASSLVTSGITYEQYF. The CDR3 coding sequence is TGTGCCAGCAGTTTAGTTACTAGCGGGATCACCTACGAGCAGTACTTC.